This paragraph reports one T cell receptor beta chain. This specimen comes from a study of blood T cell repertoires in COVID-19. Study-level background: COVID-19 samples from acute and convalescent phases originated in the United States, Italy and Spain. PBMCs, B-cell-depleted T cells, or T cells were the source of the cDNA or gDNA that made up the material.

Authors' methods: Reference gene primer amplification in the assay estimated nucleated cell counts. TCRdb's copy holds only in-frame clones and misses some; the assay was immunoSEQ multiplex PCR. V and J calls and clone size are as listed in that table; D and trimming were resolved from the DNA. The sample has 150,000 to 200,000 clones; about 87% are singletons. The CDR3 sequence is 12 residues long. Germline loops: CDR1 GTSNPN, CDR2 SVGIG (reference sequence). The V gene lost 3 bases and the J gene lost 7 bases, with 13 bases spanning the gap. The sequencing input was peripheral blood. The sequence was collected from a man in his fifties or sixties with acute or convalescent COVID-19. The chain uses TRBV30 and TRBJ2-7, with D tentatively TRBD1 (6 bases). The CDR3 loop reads CAWSGTPEEQYF. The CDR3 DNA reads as TGTGCCTGGAGCGGGACACCCGAAGAGCAGTACTTC.